What follows is one T cell receptor beta chain and its context. The data originate from a study of blood T cell repertoires in COVID-19. Study details: Sites across the United States, Italy and Spain contributed samples from acute and convalescent COVID-19. T cells, B-cell-depleted T cells, or PBMCs supplied cDNA or gDNA.

The germline V gene encodes CDR1 MNHEY and CDR2 SMNVEV (reference sequence). The CDR3 runs to 14 residues. V was clipped by 2 bases and J by 0 bases, with 8 bases between them. Original data processing: Reference gene primer amplification yielded estimated nucleated cell counts. Produced via immunoSEQ multiplex PCR; TCRdb's table is partial and in-frame only. The V and J calls and clone size were taken over from that table, and D and trimming were inferred from the DNA. The sample holds roughly 100,000 clones, roughly 89% seen once. The receptor was derived from an elderly woman in a cohort sampled during active COVID-19. The chain uses TRBV27 and TRBJ2-7; D is perhaps TRBD1 (5 bases). The sample comprised peripheral blood. The CDR3 coding sequence is TGTGCCAGCAGTTTAAGGGGTCCCTCCTACGAGCAGTACTTC. Protein: CASSLRGPSYEQYF.